Sequencing of this T cell receptor (beta chain) was carried out in a study of blood T cell repertoires in COVID-19. CDR1 is SGHTA, CDR2 FQGTGA, per germline. The CDR3 contains 15 residues. Trimming removed 1 base from V and 10 bases from J; junction bases left unmatched: 8. The data were produced by immunoSEQ multiplex PCR, yet TCRdb's version contains in-frame clones alone and is incomplete. In the table there are about 320,000 clones, roughly 90% of which are singletons. The sequencing input was PBMCs or T cells enriched from blood (not recorded which). The clonotype was recovered from a woman aged 25 to 39 who had been exposed to COVID-19. The chain carries TRBV7-3 and TRBJ2-1, with 9 positions matching TRBD2. The CDR3: CASSLRGLAKGEQFF. The CDR3 coding sequence is TGTGCCAGCAGCTTAAGGGGACTAGCTAAGGGGGAGCAGTTCTTC.